This TCR beta chain was observed in a study of spatial heterogeneity in lung cancer. Across the whole study: The mean occurrence of each unique TCR and UMI combination in raw reads exceeded 8.5. The study's findings and limits: Tumor TCRs that were ubiquitous and expanded showed up in blood more at resection than follow-up.

Single TCR cDNA molecules each had their own unique molecular identifier. TCRdb itself ran the 5' RACE reads through MiXCR, one entry per CDR3 protein. Seen here are more than 8,000 distinct CDR3 sequences, approximately 5% observed once, and the top ten hold 25% to 30%. Trimming pared 4 bases from V and 3 bases from J, leaving 9 bases between. CDR3 length: 13 amino acids. The germline V gene encodes CDR1 LGHDT and CDR2 YNNKEL (reference sequence). The time point was: sample taken at primary tumor resection. In each case, whole RNA from tumor, nontumor lung or frozen PBMC was sequenced unsorted. The approximately 78 donors had untreated early-stage non-small cell lung cancer. This clonotype is labeled as medium-sized (0.01 to 0.1%). Its antigen is not identified.

The receptor comes from a male donor with early-stage non-small cell lung cancer. The sample consisted of PBMCs, taken at surgery. The rearrangement uses TRBV3-1 and TRBJ1-1; no clear D gene. CDR3 DNA sequence: TGTGCCAGCAGCCCAGCAGGAGACACTGAAGCTTTCTTT. Translated: CASSPAGDTEAFF.